The 15 T cell receptor beta chains given below trace back to one sample, sequenced in a study of Graves' ophthalmopathy and Graves' hyperthyroidism. As the template, RNA transcripts were used to amplify TCR beta CDR3 regions. First-round RT-PCR employed HTBI primers, with a second-round multiplex PCR after it. TCRdb reprocessed the multiplex PCR reads via MiXCR and lists one record per CDR3 protein. The sample carries 200,000 to 250,000 distinct CDR3 sequences, less than 30% recorded once. The sequenced material came from peripheral blood. The receptors derive from a man over 45 with Graves' ophthalmopathy.

In this sample, this clonotype turned up many times. V is TRBV13 and J is TRBJ2-2, with D possibly matching TRBD2 (5 bases). V lost 3 bases and J 3 bases, leaving 11 bases between the germline ends. This CDR3 has 15 residues. CDR1 is PRHDT, CDR2 FYEKMQ, per germline (reference sequence). Here the CDR3 reads CASSFGLAHTGELFF. CDR3 DNA sequence: TGTGCCAGCAGCTTTGGGCTAGCCCACACCGGGGAGCTGTTTTTT.

The chain links TRBV7-9 to TRBJ2-7; either TRBD1 or TRBD2 may fit D (6 bases each). V lost 3 bases, J lost 2 bases, and 11 bases lay in between. CDR1 is SEHNR, CDR2 FQNEAQ, per germline (reference sequence). CDR3 length equals 14 residues. DNA for the CDR3: TGTGCCAGCAGCTTTTCCGGGGGCGCCTACGAGCAGTACTTC. This gives the protein CASSFSGGAYEQYF.

This clonotype came up many times. V is TRBV11-2 and J is TRBJ2-5; TRBD2 agrees at 15 bases. The CDR3 has 17 residues. The junction had 6 bases not matched to a gene; V was cut back by 5 bases and J by 2 bases. The germline gives CDR1 SGHAT, CDR2 FQNNGV. The CDR3 loop reads CASSLRTSGRAQETQYF. In nucleotides, the CDR3 is TGTGCCAGCAGCCTCAGGACTAGCGGGAGGGCACAAGAGACCCAGTACTTC.

This clonotype was recorded at least ten times. The chain couples TRBV11-2 to TRBJ1-1; 8 bases fit TRBD1. Germline V gene sequence: CDR1 SGHAT, CDR2 FQNNGV. The V segment lost 4 bases and the J segment 3 bases; nucleotides outside the gene matches: 7. The CDR3 sequence is 15 residues long. CDR3 bases: TGTGCCAGCAGCTCCTACACAGGGGGGGACACTGAAGCTTTCTTT. This codes for CASSSYTGGDTEAFF.

This clonotype was counted between two and nine times. The chain uses TRBV7-2 and TRBJ1-1; 10 nucleotides line up with TRBD1. With 3 bases clipped from V and 4 bases from J, the junction kept 5 bases outside the gene matches. Germline-derived CDR1 and CDR2 are SGHTA and FQGNSA. The CDR3 covers 15 residues. As DNA, the CDR3 is TGTGCCAGCAGCTTGGGGGGACAGGGGCGCACTGAAGCTTTCTTT. Translated: CASSLGGQGRTEAFF.

The CDR3 protein is CASRTRMNTEAFF. CDR3 coding DNA: TGTGCCAGCAGAACCAGGATGAACACTGAAGCTTTCTTT. The genes are TRBV12-3 or TRBV12-4 and TRBJ1-1; D is unresolved. This CDR3 has 13 amino acids. V lost 6 bases and J lost 0, with 8 bases in between.

The sample holds a few counts of this clonotype. The J gene is TRBJ1-2, the V gene TRBV12-3 or TRBV12-4; TRBD1 is a possible D gene (6 bases). CDR3 length: 16 residues. The V and J ends lost 4 bases and 0 bases respectively, with 15 bases between them. The CDR3 DNA reads TGTGCCAGCAGTTCCCCCGGGCGGACAGCTAACTATGGCTACACCTTC. It specifies CASSSPGRTANYGYTF.

This sequence joins TRBV12-3 or TRBV12-4 and TRBJ1-2, with TRBD1 as a possible D gene (5 bases). Trimming took 5 bases from V and 5 from J, leaving 15 bases between them. The CDR3 totals 14 residues. This CDR3 is CASSPGDQIYGYTF. CDR3 DNA sequence: TGTGCCAGCAGTCCGGGGGACCAGATATATGGCTACACCTTC.

The V call is TRBV6-1, the J call TRBJ1-6, with D possibly TRBD1 on 5 matching bases. Germline V CDR1 and CDR2: MNHNS, SASEGT. Trimming took off 4 bases at V and 10 bases at J, with 17 bases between the two ends. The CDR3 consists of 15 residues. As DNA, the CDR3 is TGTGCCAGCAGTGGAGGCGTGGGGGACGGGTCACCCCTCCACTTT. Translating gives CASSGGVGDGSPLHF.

In this sample, this clonotype turned up many times. V gene TRBV27 combines with J gene TRBJ1-5; D remains unclear. The CDR3 runs to 15 residues. Germline V gene lookup returns CDR1 MNHEY and CDR2 SMNVEV (reference sequence). V gave up 6 bases and J gave up 2 bases, with 14 bases separating them. The CDR3 DNA reads as TGTGCCAGCAGCCCATGGGGAAGCGGCAATCAGCCCCAGCATTTT. Its protein is CASSPWGSGNQPQHF.

At least ten counts were recorded for this clonotype. The V and J genes are TRBV20-1 and TRBJ2-7, with TRBD2 matching 11 bases. CDR3 size: 14 residues. Trimming removed 5 bases from V and 2 bases from J; junction bases left unmatched: 5. Germline lookup yields CDR1 DFQATT and CDR2 SNEGSKA (reference sequence). CDR3 bases: TGCAGTGCTTCCCCTAGCGGGAGGACCTACGAGCAGTACTTC. Protein product: CSASPSGRTYEQYF.

This clonotype was seen ten or more times. The V call is TRBV19, the J call TRBJ2-7; D gene uncertain. The V end was cut by 6 bases, the J end by 4 bases, with 31 bases between. In germline, CDR1 is LNHDA, CDR2 SQIVND (reference sequence). The CDR3 contains 19 residues. The CDR3 nucleotides read TGTGCCAGTAGCTCCCCCTCAGGCCCTTCGCCAAGTCCCCAATACGAGCAGTACTTC. As protein: CASSSPSGPSPSPQYEQYF.

In this sample, this clonotype turned up many times. The genes are TRBV20-1 and TRBJ2-7, with 14 bases matching TRBD2. V gave up 6 bases and J gave up 4 bases; unmatched junction bases: 5. The CDR3 has 14 amino acids. Germline V gives CDR1 DFQATT, CDR2 SNEGSKA (reference sequence). The CDR3 spells CSATGTSGSYEQYF. CDR3 in DNA: TGCAGTGCCACCGGGACTAGCGGGAGTTACGAGCAGTACTTC.

This sequence joins TRBV6-2 or TRBV6-3 and TRBJ1-5; 7 nucleotides match TRBD1. The germline CDR1 and CDR2 sequences are MNHEY and SVGEGT. V lost 2 bases, J lost 7 bases, and 14 bases stayed unmatched. The CDR3 is 17 residues long. The CDR3 reads CASSYQTGIRGKQPQHF. The CDR3 region has the DNA TGTGCCAGCAGTTACCAGACAGGGATCAGGGGAAAGCAGCCCCAGCATTTT.

At least ten counts were recorded for this clonotype. The chain employs TRBV4-2 and TRBJ2-2, with TRBD2 matching 15 bases. The CDR3 covers 20 residues. Germline trimming cut 4 bases from V and 2 bases from J; bases unmatched to any gene: 11. Germline CDR1 LGHNA, CDR2 YNFKEQ. CDR3 sequence (DNA): TGTGCCAGCAGCCGTTTTCCGGGACTAGCGGGAGGACGTAACACCGGGGAGCTGTTTTTT. Translated: CASSRFPGLAGGRNTGELFF.